The rows below give T cell receptor beta chains drawn from one sample of a study of blood T cell repertoires in COVID-19. The method was immunoSEQ multiplex PCR; TCRdb's version includes in-frame clones alone and lacks a portion of them. Of tens of thousands of clones listed, almost 85% were seen once; the top ten hold 11%. Input material: peripheral blood. These receptors came from a middle-aged man with acute or convalescent COVID-19. Both conserved end residues are trimmed from each CDR3.

ASSAIDGGSYNSPLH TRBV5-6
ASSSPGTSGTQY TRBV7-9
ASSQDSNYGYT TRBV4-1
ASSQDGQYNQPQH TRBV4-1
ATTRGRSSYEQY TRBV28
ASSIETGNIQY TRBV19
ASSAIAGAPGTQY TRBV9
ASSPYETGGSYEQY TRBV18
ASSVTGTGEAF TRBV9
SVETGDRASRI TRBV29-1
ASSLRGQTNTEAF TRBV7-2
ASSLWNTEAF TRBV5-6
ASSFGTKETQY TRBV7-7
ASSLGPGNYGYT TRBV7-6
ASSPQRLSTDTQY TRBV14
ASFTGGGRNTEAF TRBV18
ASSYSRTGYYEQY TRBV6-5
ASSTRTSGSVSTDTQY TRBV2
ASRPRQGSEKLF TRBV6-6
ASSNSRTGNYGYT TRBV9
ASSPGGQGNEQF TRBV27
ASSRDGQRRTDTQY TRBV5-1
ASSNRQGAAYEQY TRBV4-1
ASSLDRHETQY TRBV7-2
AGNQGLSVSPLH TRBV2
ASSFTGGGETQY TRBV28
ASRYTTQYSRGYT TRBV7-2
ASSVEGGRRKDNEQF TRBV9
ASTRTGSQPQH TRBV28
SVGTTNTGELF TRBV29-1
ASSERRGAGQPQH TRBV6-1
ASSLGQDKDTQY TRBV5-1
ASSLGTSKETQY TRBV7-9
ASSLTRLAGAYEQY TRBV11-2
ASSQGRQGLEPQH TRBV4-2
ASSPTGASQYNEKLF TRBV3-1/TRBV3-2
ASSLFAGLGETQY TRBV7-3
ASSEGLAVYNEQF TRBV2
SVKGIEQY TRBV20-1
ASSPGQGYEQY TRBV7-3
ASSPFPGRAPRDEQF TRBV18
ASSPLASGTDTQY TRBV18
ASSYGDRVNTGELF TRBV6-5
AWSVGLGDTQY TRBV30
ASSGRGSNSPLH TRBV5-6
ASSLTSGISSGELF TRBV7-2